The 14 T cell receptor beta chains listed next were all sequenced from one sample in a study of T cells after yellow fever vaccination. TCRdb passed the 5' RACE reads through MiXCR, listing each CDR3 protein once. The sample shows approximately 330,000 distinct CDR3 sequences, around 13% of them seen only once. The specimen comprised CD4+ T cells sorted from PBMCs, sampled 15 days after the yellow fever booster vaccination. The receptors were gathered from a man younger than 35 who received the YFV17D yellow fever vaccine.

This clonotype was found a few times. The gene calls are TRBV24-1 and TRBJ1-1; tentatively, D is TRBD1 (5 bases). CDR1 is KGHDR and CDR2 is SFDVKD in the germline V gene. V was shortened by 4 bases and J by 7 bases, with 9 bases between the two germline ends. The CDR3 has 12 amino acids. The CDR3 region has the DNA TGTGCCACCAGTGAAAGGGGCCTTGAAGCTTTCTTT. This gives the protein CATSERGLEAFF.

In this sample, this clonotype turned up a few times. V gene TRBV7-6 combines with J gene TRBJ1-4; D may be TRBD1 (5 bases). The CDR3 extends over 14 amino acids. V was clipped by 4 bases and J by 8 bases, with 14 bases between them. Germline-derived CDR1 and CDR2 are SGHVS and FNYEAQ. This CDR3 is CASSSGLAAEKLFF. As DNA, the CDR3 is TGTGCCAGCAGCTCGGGACTGGCGGCGGAAAAACTGTTTTTT. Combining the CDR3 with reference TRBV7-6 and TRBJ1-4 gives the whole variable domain GAGVSQSPRYKVTKRGQDVALRCDPISGHVSLYWYRQALGQGPEFLTYFNYEAQQDKSGLPNDRFSAERPEGSISTLTIQRTEQRDSAMYRCASSSGLAAEKLFFGSGTQLSVL.

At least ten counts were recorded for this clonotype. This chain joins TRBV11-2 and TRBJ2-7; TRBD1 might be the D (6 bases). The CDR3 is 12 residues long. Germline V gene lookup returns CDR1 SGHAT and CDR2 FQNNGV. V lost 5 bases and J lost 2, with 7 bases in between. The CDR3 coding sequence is TGTGCCAGCAGCCCAGGGGCCTACGAGCAGTACGTC. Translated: CASSPGAYEQYV.

The CDR3 DNA reads as TGTGCCAGCTCACCACCGAACGGGCAAGAGACCCAGTACTTC. It codes for CASSPPNGQETQYF. V gene TRBV18 combines with J gene TRBJ2-5; no clear D. Germline CDR1 and CDR2: KGHSH and LQKENI. Trimming stripped 0 bases from V and 2 bases from J, with 7 bases between. This CDR3 is built from 14 residues.

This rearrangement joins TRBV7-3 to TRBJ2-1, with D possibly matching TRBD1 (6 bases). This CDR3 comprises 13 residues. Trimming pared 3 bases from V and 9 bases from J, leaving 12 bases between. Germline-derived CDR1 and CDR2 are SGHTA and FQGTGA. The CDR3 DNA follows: TGTGCCAGCAGCTTTACAGGGCCCATTGAGCAGTTCTTC. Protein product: CASSFTGPIEQFF.

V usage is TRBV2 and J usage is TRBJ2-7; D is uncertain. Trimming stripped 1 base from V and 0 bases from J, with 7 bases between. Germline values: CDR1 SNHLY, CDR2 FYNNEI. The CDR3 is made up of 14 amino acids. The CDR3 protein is CASSEGQVSYEQYV. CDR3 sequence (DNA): TGTGCCAGCAGTGAAGGGCAAGTCTCCTACGAGCAGTACGTC.

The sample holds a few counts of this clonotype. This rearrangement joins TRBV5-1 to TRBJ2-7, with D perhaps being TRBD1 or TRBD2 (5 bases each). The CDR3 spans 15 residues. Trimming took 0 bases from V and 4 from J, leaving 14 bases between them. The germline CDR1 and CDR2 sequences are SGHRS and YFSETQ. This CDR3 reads CASSLGLAEGYEQYF. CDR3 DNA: TGCGCCAGCAGCTTGGGATTGGCAGAGGGGTACGAGCAGTACTTC.

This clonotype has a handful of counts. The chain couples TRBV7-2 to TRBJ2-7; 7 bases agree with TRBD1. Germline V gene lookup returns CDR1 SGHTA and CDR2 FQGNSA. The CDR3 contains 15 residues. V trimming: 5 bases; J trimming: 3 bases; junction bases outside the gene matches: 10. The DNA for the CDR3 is TGTGCCAGCAGCACGACCCGACAGGGAAACTACGAGCAGTACTTC. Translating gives CASSTTRQGNYEQYF.

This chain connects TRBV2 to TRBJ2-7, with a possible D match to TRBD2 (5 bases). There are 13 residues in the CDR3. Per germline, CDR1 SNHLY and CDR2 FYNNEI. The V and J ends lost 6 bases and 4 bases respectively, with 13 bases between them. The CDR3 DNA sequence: TGTGCCAGCAGGACGGACGGCGGGTACGAGCAGTACGTC. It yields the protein CASRTDGGYEQYV.

As DNA, the CDR3 is TGTGCCAGCAGCTTTGCCCAGGGGGCAGATACGCAGTATTTT. Translating gives CASSFAQGADTQYF. V and J are TRBV7-2 and TRBJ2-3, with 7 positions matching TRBD1. Germline V gene sequence: CDR1 SGHTA, CDR2 FQGNSA. The junction had 4 bases not matched to a gene; V was cut back by 3 bases and J by 4 bases. The CDR3 is 14 residues long.

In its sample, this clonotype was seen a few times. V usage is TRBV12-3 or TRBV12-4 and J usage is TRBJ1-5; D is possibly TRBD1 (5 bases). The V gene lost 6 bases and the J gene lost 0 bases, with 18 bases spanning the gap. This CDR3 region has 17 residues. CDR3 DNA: TGTGCCAGCAGCTCCCGGGACGGCTATTATAGCAATCAGCCCCAGCATTTT. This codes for CASSSRDGYYSNQPQHF.

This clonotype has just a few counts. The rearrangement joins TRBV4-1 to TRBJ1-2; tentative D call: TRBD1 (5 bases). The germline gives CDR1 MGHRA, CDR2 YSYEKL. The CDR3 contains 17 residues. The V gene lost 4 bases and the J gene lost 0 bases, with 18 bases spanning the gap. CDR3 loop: CASSPGAGKTANYGYTF. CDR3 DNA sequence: TGCGCCAGCAGCCCAGGTGCAGGGAAGACGGCTAACTATGGCTACACCTTC.

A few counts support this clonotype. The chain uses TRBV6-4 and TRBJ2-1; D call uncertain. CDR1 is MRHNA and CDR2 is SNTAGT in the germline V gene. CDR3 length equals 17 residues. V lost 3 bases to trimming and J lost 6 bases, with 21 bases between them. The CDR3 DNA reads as TGTGCCAGCAGTGAAGTGCCCGGCCTGCGAGCCACCAATGAGCAGTTCTTC. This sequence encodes CASSEVPGLRATNEQFF.

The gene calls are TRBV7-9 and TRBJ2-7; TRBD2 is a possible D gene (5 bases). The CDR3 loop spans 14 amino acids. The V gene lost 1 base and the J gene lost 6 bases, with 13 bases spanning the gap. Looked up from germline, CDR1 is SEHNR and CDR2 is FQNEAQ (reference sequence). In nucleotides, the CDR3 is TGTGCCAGCAGCTTAGGTGTGGTAGGAGGCGAGCAGTACTTC. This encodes CASSLGVVGGEQYF.